Following are 9 T cell receptor beta chains from one sample sequenced in a study of memory CD4+ T cells and cytomegalovirus serostatus. The sort gate was single viable CD3+CD4+CD8-CD45RO+ cells for memory CD4+ T cells. TCRdb's table, derived via immunoSEQ multiplex PCR, lists solely in-frame clones and lacks some. The sample holds tens of thousands of clones; roughly three quarters are singletons and the top ten take 0.9% to 1.2%. The material sequenced was memory CD4+ T cells from blood. All receptors derive from an adult in good health and CMV-seronegative.

This clone was picked up one time. This chain links TRBV9 with TRBJ2-1; 16 positions match TRBD2. Germline-derived CDR1 and CDR2 are SGDLS and YYNGEE. V trimming: 1 base; J trimming: 14 bases; junction bases outside the gene matches: 6. The CDR3 has 15 residues. The CDR3 loop is CASSVWGLAGGKEFF. CDR3 bases: TGTGCCAGCAGCGTATGGGGACTAGCGGGAGGGAAGGAGTTCTTC. The whole variable domain, remainder taken from reference TRBV9 and TRBJ2-1, is DSGVTQTPKHLITATGQRVTLRCSPRSGDLSVYWYQQSLDQGLQFLIQYYNGEERAKGNILERFSAQQFPDLHSELNLSSLELGDSALYFCASSVWGLAGGKEFFGPGTRLTVL.

The chain is built from TRBV4-2 and TRBJ2-1; no clear D. Germline V gene data show CDR1 as LGHNA and CDR2 as YNFKEQ. The CDR3 loop spans 12 amino acids. V was pared by 3 bases and J by 10 bases, with 10 bases between. The CDR3 region has the DNA TGTGCCAGCAGCCAGCGGACGCGCGAGCAGTTCTTC. Amino acid sequence: CASSQRTREQFF.

This clone has a handful of counts. The V gene is TRBV7-2, the J gene TRBJ1-2, with 7 nucleotides matching TRBD1. In germline, CDR1 is SGHTA, CDR2 FQGNSA. This CDR3 is 14 amino acids long. V lost 1 base, J lost 5 bases, and 4 bases stayed unmatched. The CDR3: CASSLERQGYGYTF. The DNA of the CDR3 is TGTGCCAGCAGCTTAGAACGACAGGGATATGGCTACACCTTC. Full variable domain (missing parts from reference TRBV7-2 and TRBJ1-2): GAGVSQSPSNKVTEKGKDVELRCDPISGHTALYWYRQSLGQGLEFLIYFQGNSAPDKSGLPSDRFSAERTGGSVSTLTIQRTQQEDSAVYLCASSLERQGYGYTFGSGTRLTVV.

The chain carries TRBV10-3 and TRBJ1-1; maybe TRBD1 (6 bases). The length of the CDR3 is 14 residues. The ends were cut back, 2 bases at V and 1 base at J, with 8 bases in the middle. CDR1 and CDR2 from the germline V gene are ENHRY and SYGVKD. CDR3 nucleotide sequence: TGTGCCATCAGTGAGCAGGGACAGAACACTGAAGCTTTCTTT. Its translation: CAISEQGQNTEAFF.

The chain employs TRBV27 and TRBJ2-5; D might be TRBD1 (5 bases). This CDR3 is 14 amino acids long. The V gene lost 4 bases and the J gene lost 5 bases, with 14 bases spanning the gap. Germline assignment: CDR1 MNHEY and CDR2 SMNVEV (reference sequence). CDR3 coding DNA: TGTGCCAGCAGTTCAGGGATTTATGTGGAGACCCAGTACTTC. The encoded protein is CASSSGIYVETQYF.

This chain uses TRBV5-4 with TRBJ2-1, with D perhaps TRBD2 (5 bases). The germline gives CDR1 SGHNT, CDR2 YYREEE (reference sequence). The V and J ends lost 5 bases and 4 bases respectively, with 16 bases between them. There are 15 residues in the CDR3. The DNA for the CDR3 is TGTGCCAGCAGTCTGGACCGGGAAGCTTACAATGAGCAGTTCTTC. Translating it yields CASSLDREAYNEQFF.

This chain joins TRBV11-2 and TRBJ1-1; 7 nucleotides line up with TRBD1. This CDR3 spans 15 amino acids. Per germline, CDR1 SGHAT and CDR2 FQNNGV. V lost 4 bases, J lost 1 base, and 6 bases stayed unmatched. CDR3 bases: TGTGCCAGCAGCTCGTACAGGGGAAGGAACACTGAAGCTTTCTTT. It is translated as CASSSYRGRNTEAFF.

This rearrangement joins TRBV5-5 to TRBJ2-3; 10 bases fit TRBD2. This CDR3 spans 17 amino acids. CDR1 and CDR2 (germline): SGHKS, YYEKEE (reference sequence). Trimming cost V 0 bases and J 1 base; bases outside gene matches: 5. CDR3 DNA sequence: TGTGCCAGCAGCTTGGTGGCCGGGACTAGCGGCACAGATACGCAGTATTTT. Amino acids: CASSLVAGTSGTDTQYF.

This clone has a single count. The chain joins TRBV30 to TRBJ1-1; TRBD1 is a possible D gene (6 bases). Germline-derived CDR1 and CDR2 are GTSNPN and SVGIG (reference sequence). The V gene lost 2 bases and the J gene lost 6 bases, with 16 bases spanning the gap. The CDR3 spans 14 residues. The CDR3 DNA sequence: TGTGCCTGGAGTTTCCGGGGGCGGGGAGCTGAAGCTTTCTTT. Residues: CAWSFRGRGAEAFF.